Listed here are 4 T cell receptor beta chains from one sample, sequenced in a study of cytomegalovirus exposure and HLA in healthy donors. PCR amplification relied on 60 Vbeta primers (plus 13 Jbeta primers). Assay: immunoSEQ multiplex PCR; the TCRdb copy retains only in-frame clones and omits some. The sample has some 120,000 clones, around three quarters seen once. The sample comprised PBMCs. The receptors come from a man aged 40-50 years in good health and CMV-seronegative.

The V and J genes are TRBV6-6 and TRBJ2-1; 11 bases agree with TRBD2. The V segment lost 6 bases and the J segment 5 bases; nucleotides outside the gene matches: 9. This CDR3 spans 16 amino acids. Germline V gene sequence: CDR1 MNHNY, CDR2 SVGAGI (reference sequence). The CDR3 DNA reads as TGTGCCAGCAGATCTGTAGCGGGGGGGCCGCACAATGAGCAGTTCTTC. It yields the protein CASRSVAGGPHNEQFF.

The chain employs TRBV4-2 and TRBJ1-3, with a possible D match to TRBD1 (6 bases). CDR1 LGHNA and CDR2 YNFKEQ come from the germline V gene. V was trimmed by 4 bases and J by 0 bases, leaving 13 bases between them. The CDR3 sequence is 16 residues long. DNA for the CDR3: TGTGCCAGCAGCCTCTTCACGGACAGCTCTGGAAACACCATATATTTT. Its protein is CASSLFTDSSGNTIYF.

The V gene is TRBV28, the J gene TRBJ2-5, with 9 bases lining up with TRBD1. CDR3 length: 15 residues. V trimming: 4 bases; J trimming: 5 bases; junction bases outside the gene matches: 8. Germline-derived CDR1 and CDR2 are MDHEN and SYDVKM. The CDR3 loop reads CASSWTGVRKETQYF. For the CDR3, the DNA is TGTGCCAGCAGTTGGACAGGGGTACGCAAGGAGACCCAGTACTTC. Full variable domain (outside the CDR3, taken from reference TRBV28 and TRBJ2-5): DVKVTQSSRYLVKRTGEKVFLECVQDMDHENMFWYRQDPGLGLRLIYFSYDVKMKEKGDIPEGYSVSREKKERFSLILESASTNQTSMYLCASSWTGVRKETQYFGPGTRLLVL.

For this clone: Its ends do not fully match the called genes, so a read error is possible. The chain recombines TRBV20-1 with TRBJ1-1; D is possibly TRBD1 (5 bases). The CDR3 extends over 11 amino acids. The V gene's germline CDR1 is DFQATT and CDR2 SNEGSKA (reference sequence). CDR3 residues: CSAREDTEAFF. CDR3 nucleotide sequence: TGCAGTGCTAGAGAGGACACCGAAGCTTTCTTT.